This TCR beta chain comes out of a study of T cell responses to AZD1222 COVID-19 vaccine. The data were produced by immunoSEQ multiplex PCR, yet TCRdb's version contains in-frame clones alone and is incomplete. The sample has some 84,000 clones, 70% to 90% seen once; the top ten hold 11%. The CDR3 covers 17 residues. Germline lookup yields CDR1 MDHEN and CDR2 SYDVKM. The V end lost 4 bases, the J end lost 2 bases, and 21 bases lay between the germline ends. Second-dose groups at about 4 or about 12 weeks were pooled. The sequence came from an adult who received the AZD1222 COVID-19 vaccine. This chain connects TRBV28 to TRBJ2-7; D is ambiguous. Here the sequenced sample was peripheral blood, taken 28 days after the second AZD1222 dose. As DNA, the CDR3 is TGTGCCAGCAGTTCGGAACAGCGTGGCGGCTATACCTACGAGCAGTACTTC. Amino acid sequence: CASSSEQRGGYTYEQYF.